The next 17 T cell receptor beta chains were all read from a single sample in a study of beta chain features in type 1 diabetes. The isolated RNA, all of it, was reverse transcribed, so expressed TCRB transcripts were what got sequenced. The table came from immunoSEQ multiplex PCR; TCRdb's copy has only in-frame clones and leaves some out. Here the sample spans around 400,000 clones, roughly 12% being singletons. Material: naive CD4+ T cells from blood. These receptors came from a young man in good health.

The V gene is TRBV10-2, the J gene TRBJ1-5; no firm D call. V dropped 6 bases and J dropped 7 bases, with 13 bases sitting between them. The CDR3 is 13 amino acids. Germline CDR1 WSHSY, CDR2 SAAADI. The chain's CDR3 is CASRAGLLQPQHF. DNA for the CDR3: TGCGCCAGCAGGGCGGGCCTCCTCCAGCCCCAGCATTTT.

As DNA, the CDR3 is TGTGCCAGCTCACCACCGAGTCAGCCCCAGCATTTT. Its protein product is CASSPPSQPQHF. J is TRBJ1-5 and V is TRBV18; D gene ambiguous. V was shortened by 0 bases and J by 6 bases, with 3 bases between the two germline ends. This CDR3 region has 12 residues. Germline CDR1 KGHSH, CDR2 LQKENI.

This clone was picked up a small number of times. This chain uses TRBV5-4 with TRBJ2-4; 8 nucleotides line up with TRBD1. This CDR3 is 14 amino acids long. The trim removed 4 bases at V and 5 bases at J, leaving 5 bases unmatched. Germline V lookup: CDR1 SGHNT, CDR2 YYREEE (reference sequence). CDR3 in DNA: TGTGCCAGCAGCCCAGACAGGGGCGAAAACATTCAGTACTTC. Translating gives CASSPDRGENIQYF.

This clone was detected a few times. This chain uses TRBV9 with TRBJ2-7; 9 bases match TRBD2. In germline, CDR1 is SGDLS, CDR2 YYNGEE. J was trimmed by 3 bases and V by 0 bases; bases with no gene match: 7. The CDR3 sequence is 16 residues long. CDR3 protein: CASSVEASGAIYEQYF. DNA of the CDR3: TGTGCCAGCAGCGTAGAGGCTAGCGGGGCCATCTACGAGCAGTACTTC.

The genes are TRBV6-6 and TRBJ1-6; D not certain. From germline, CDR1 is MNHNY and CDR2 SVGAGI (reference sequence). This CDR3 is built from 14 residues. Trimming removed 0 bases from V and 10 bases from J, with 10 bases in between. Here the CDR3 DNA reads TGTGCCAGCAGTTACTCGAGGGATGGATCACCCCTCCACTTT. Amino acid sequence: CASSYSRDGSPLHF.

The chain links TRBV10-3 to TRBJ1-2, with D hard to call. The CDR3 consists of 14 residues. With 0 bases removed from V and 2 bases from J, the gap between germline ends came to 7 bases. CDR1 is ENHRY, CDR2 SYGVKD, per germline. The CDR3 coding sequence is TGTGCCATCAGTGAGTCGACGGGAAACTATGGCTACACCTTC. Protein product: CAISESTGNYGYTF.

The J gene is TRBJ2-5, the V gene TRBV29-1; possible D gene TRBD1, 5 bases. The CDR3 extends over 13 amino acids. Trimming removed 3 bases from V and 0 bases from J, with 8 bases in between. The germline V gene encodes CDR1 SQVTM and CDR2 ANQGSEA. This chain's CDR3 is CSVEGLNQETQYF. CDR3 DNA sequence: TGCAGCGTTGAGGGGCTAAACCAAGAGACCCAGTACTTC.

V is TRBV28 and J is TRBJ2-7, with a tentative D call TRBD2 (5 bases). V lost 4 bases and J 0 bases, leaving 7 bases between the germline ends. The length of the CDR3 is 13 residues. CDR1 and CDR2 from the germline V gene are MDHEN and SYDVKM. The CDR3 nucleotides read TGTGCCAGCAGTTACCGGGACTCCTACGAGCAGTACTTC. Protein product: CASSYRDSYEQYF.

In this sample, this clone turned up a few times. This chain connects TRBV5-4 to TRBJ2-7, with 9 bases matching TRBD2. The germline CDR1 and CDR2 sequences are SGHNT and YYREEE (reference sequence). The CDR3 contains 13 residues. J was trimmed by 3 bases and V by 6 bases; bases with no gene match: 4. The CDR3 reads CASTIAGVYEQYF. In DNA, the CDR3 is TGTGCCAGCACGATAGCGGGGGTCTACGAGCAGTACTTC.

The V and J genes are TRBV19 and TRBJ1-5; 7 bases map to TRBD1. The CDR3 covers 13 residues. J was trimmed by 3 bases and V by 9 bases; bases with no gene match: 5. The V gene's germline CDR1 is LNHDA and CDR2 SQIVND (reference sequence). CDR3 DNA sequence: TGTGCCAGCAAGGGGGCGGACAATCAGCCCCAGCATTTT. It encodes CASKGADNQPQHF.

This clone has more than one count but fewer than ten. The genes are TRBV6-1 and TRBJ2-5; 12 bases agree with TRBD1. Germline V gives CDR1 MNHNS, CDR2 SASEGT. V lost 4 bases, J lost 5 bases, and 8 bases stayed unmatched. This CDR3 comprises 16 residues. The CDR3 DNA reads as TGTGCCAGCAGTGTAACCCCGGGACAGGGGGCCGAGACCCAGTACTTC. This encodes CASSVTPGQGAETQYF.

This clone was detected only a few times. The J gene is TRBJ1-2, the V gene TRBV9, with D unclear. CDR1 is SGDLS and CDR2 is YYNGEE in the germline V gene. V was shortened by 0 bases and J by 4 bases, with 19 bases between the two germline ends. The CDR3 has 17 residues. DNA of the CDR3: TGTGCCAGCAGCGTAGTGTCCGGAGGCCGCTTTGGCTATGGCTACACCTTC. Its protein is CASSVVSGGRFGYGYTF.

This clone turned up a few times. CDR3: CASSVGSVAFRDTQYF. Written as DNA, the CDR3 is TGTGCCAGCAGCGTAGGGTCGGTAGCATTTCGGGATACGCAGTATTTT. The chain uses TRBV9 and TRBJ2-3, with no clear D. The V gene lost 0 bases and the J gene lost 6 bases, with 17 bases spanning the gap. This CDR3 has 16 residues. Germline assignment: CDR1 SGDLS and CDR2 YYNGEE.

The chain uses TRBV5-1 and TRBJ2-3; TRBD2 matches at 14 bases. V lost 3 bases to trimming and J lost 4 bases; unmatched junction nucleotides: 1. Germline values: CDR1 SGHRS, CDR2 YFSETQ. The CDR3 covers 15 residues. CDR3 nucleotide sequence: TGCGCCAGCAGCTCGGGACTAGCGGGGGCAGATACGCAGTATTTT. Protein: CASSSGLAGADTQYF.

The genes are TRBV9 and TRBJ2-7; D may be TRBD2 (6 bases). CDR1 and CDR2 from the germline V gene are SGDLS and YYNGEE. V lost 4 bases to trimming and J lost 5 bases, with 16 bases between them. CDR3 length equals 14 residues. This chain's CDR3 is CASSSREGGDEQYF. The CDR3 nucleotides read TGTGCCAGCAGCTCCCGAGAGGGAGGAGACGAGCAGTACTTC.

In this sample, this clone turned up a few times. The chain links TRBV6-5 to TRBJ2-1, with TRBD2 matching over 9 bases. Germline lookup yields CDR1 MNHEY and CDR2 SVGAGI. The J segment lost 10 bases and the V segment lost 2 bases, leaving 6 bases of the junction unmatched. The length of the CDR3 is 14 residues. Here the CDR3 DNA reads TGTGCCAGCAGTTACGGCTGGCGGGGGGGGGAGCAGTTCTTC. It specifies CASSYGWRGGEQFF.

The chain recombines TRBV7-9 with TRBJ2-2, with 9 bases matching TRBD2. V lost 5 bases to trimming and J lost 6 bases; unmatched junction nucleotides: 10. Germline CDR1 reads SEHNR; CDR2 reads FQNEAQ (reference sequence). CDR3 length: 16 amino acids. Here the CDR3 reads CASSPGLAMSSGELFF. CDR3 DNA sequence: TGTGCCAGCAGCCCCGGACTAGCGATGAGTTCCGGGGAGCTGTTTTTT. Full variable domain (remainder filled in from reference TRBV7-9 and TRBJ2-2): DTGVSQNPRHKITKRGQNVTFRCDPISEHNRLYWYRQTLGQGPEFLTYFQNEAQLEKSRLLSDRFSAERPKGSFSTLEIQRTEQGDSAMYLCASSPGLAMSSGELFFGEGSRLTVL.